These 3 T cell receptor beta chains originate from one sample sequenced in a study of T cell responses to AZD1222 COVID-19 vaccine. The method was immunoSEQ multiplex PCR; TCRdb's version includes in-frame clones alone and lacks a portion of them. The profile shows some 180,000 clones, around 88% of them singletons. The sample consisted of peripheral blood, taken 28 days after the second AZD1222 dose. The receptors derive from an adult who received the AZD1222 COVID-19 vaccine.

The V call is TRBV27, the J call TRBJ2-7, with D possibly matching TRBD1 (5 bases). This CDR3 spans 14 amino acids. The V gene's germline CDR1 is MNHEY and CDR2 SMNVEV (reference sequence). The ends were cut back, 3 bases at V and 3 bases at J, with 12 bases in the middle. The DNA of the CDR3 is TGTGCCAGCAGTTTGGGTGCAGGGTTCTACGAGCAGTACTTC. Translation: CASSLGAGFYEQYF.

The chain combines TRBV6-1 with TRBJ1-4; D unresolved. The germline V gene encodes CDR1 MNHNS and CDR2 SASEGT. This CDR3 is 13 amino acids long. V was pared by 2 bases and J by 12 bases, with 13 bases between. CDR3: CASSEYSASELFF. The CDR3 DNA reads as TGTGCCAGCAGTGAATATAGTGCGTCCGAACTGTTTTTT.

The chain employs TRBV20-1 and TRBJ1-1, with 8 bases aligning to TRBD1. CDR1 is DFQATT, CDR2 SNEGSKA, per germline (reference sequence). V trimming: 3 bases; J trimming: 1 base; junction bases outside the gene matches: 22. This CDR3 is built from 20 residues. This CDR3 reads CSASYRGFWQGASRNTEAFF. The CDR3 DNA reads as TGCAGTGCTAGTTATCGAGGATTTTGGCAGGGGGCTTCCCGGAACACTGAAGCTTTCTTT.